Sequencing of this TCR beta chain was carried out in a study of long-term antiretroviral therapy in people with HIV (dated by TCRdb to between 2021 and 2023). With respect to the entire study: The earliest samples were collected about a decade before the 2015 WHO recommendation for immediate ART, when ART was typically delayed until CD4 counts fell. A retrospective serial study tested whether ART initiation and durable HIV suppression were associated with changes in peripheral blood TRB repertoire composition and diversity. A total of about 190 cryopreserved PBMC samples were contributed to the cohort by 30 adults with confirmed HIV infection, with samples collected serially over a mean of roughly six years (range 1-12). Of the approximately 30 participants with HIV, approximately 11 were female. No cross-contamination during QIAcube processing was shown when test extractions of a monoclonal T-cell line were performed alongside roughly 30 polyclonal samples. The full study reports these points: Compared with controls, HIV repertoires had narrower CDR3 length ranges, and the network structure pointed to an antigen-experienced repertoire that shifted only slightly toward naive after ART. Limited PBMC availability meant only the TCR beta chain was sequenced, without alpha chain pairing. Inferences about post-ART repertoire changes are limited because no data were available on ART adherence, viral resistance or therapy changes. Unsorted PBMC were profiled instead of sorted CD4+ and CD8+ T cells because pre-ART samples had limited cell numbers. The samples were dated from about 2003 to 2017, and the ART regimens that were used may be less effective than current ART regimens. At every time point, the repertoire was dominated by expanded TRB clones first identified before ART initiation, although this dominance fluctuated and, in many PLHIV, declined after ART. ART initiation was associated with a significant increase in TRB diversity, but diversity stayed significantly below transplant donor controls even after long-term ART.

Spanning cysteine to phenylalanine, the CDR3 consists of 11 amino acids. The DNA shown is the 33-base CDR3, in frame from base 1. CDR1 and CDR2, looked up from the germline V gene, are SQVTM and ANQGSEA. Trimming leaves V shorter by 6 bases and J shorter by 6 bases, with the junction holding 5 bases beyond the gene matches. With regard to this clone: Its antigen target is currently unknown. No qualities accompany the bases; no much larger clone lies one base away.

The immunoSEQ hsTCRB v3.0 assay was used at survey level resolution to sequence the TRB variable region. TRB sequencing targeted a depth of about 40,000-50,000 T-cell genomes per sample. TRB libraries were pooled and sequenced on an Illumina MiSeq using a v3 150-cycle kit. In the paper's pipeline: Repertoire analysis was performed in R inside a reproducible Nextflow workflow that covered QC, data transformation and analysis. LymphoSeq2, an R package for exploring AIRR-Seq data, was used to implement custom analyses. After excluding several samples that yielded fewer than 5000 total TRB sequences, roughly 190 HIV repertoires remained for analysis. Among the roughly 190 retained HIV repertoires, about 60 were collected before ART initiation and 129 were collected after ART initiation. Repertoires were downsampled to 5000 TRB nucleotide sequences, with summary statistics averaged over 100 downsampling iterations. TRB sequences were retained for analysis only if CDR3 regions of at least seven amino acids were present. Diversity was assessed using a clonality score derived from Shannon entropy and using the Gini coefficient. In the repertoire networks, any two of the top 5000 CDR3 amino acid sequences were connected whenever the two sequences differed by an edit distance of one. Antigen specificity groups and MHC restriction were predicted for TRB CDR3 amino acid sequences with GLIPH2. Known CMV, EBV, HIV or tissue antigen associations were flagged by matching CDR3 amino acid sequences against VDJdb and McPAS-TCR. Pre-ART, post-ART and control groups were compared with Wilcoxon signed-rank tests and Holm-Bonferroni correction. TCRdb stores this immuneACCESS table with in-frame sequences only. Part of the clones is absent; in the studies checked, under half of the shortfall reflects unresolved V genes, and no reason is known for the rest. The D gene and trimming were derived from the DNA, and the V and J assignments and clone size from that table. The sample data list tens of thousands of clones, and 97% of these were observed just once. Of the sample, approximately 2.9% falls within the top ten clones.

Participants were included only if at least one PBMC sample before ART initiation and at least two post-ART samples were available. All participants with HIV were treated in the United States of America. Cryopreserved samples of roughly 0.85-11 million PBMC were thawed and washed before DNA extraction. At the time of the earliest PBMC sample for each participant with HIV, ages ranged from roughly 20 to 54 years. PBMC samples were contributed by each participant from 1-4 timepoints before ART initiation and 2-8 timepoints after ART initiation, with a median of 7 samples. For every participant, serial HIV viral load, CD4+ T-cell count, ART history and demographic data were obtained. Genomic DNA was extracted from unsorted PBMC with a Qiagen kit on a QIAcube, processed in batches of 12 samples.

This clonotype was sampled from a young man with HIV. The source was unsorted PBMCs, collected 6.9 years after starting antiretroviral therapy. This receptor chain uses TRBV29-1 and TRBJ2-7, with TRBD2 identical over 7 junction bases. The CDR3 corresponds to CSVAGPSEQYF. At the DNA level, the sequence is TGCAGCGTAGCGGGGCCTAGCGAGCAGTACTTC.